These 7 T cell receptor beta chains originate from one sample sequenced in a study of OX40 agonist ivuxolimab in advanced cancers. Data came from immunoSEQ multiplex PCR; TCRdb stores just in-frame clones and leaves some out. This table has some 60,000 clones, about 89% appearing once. The sequenced sample was CD4+ or CD8+ T cells sorted from blood, obtained in a trial of the OX40 agonist ivuxolimab. These receptors were collected from an adult with an advanced solid tumor such as melanoma, head and neck, liver or kidney cancer.

The chain carries TRBV7-2 and TRBJ1-3, with a weak D call TRBD1 (6 bases). The CDR3 is 15 residues long. The germline V and J ends were trimmed by 5 bases and 1 base, with 12 bases remaining between them. Germline CDR1 is SGHTA and CDR2 is FQGNSA. The CDR3: CASSQDSASGNTIYF. As DNA, the CDR3 is TGTGCCAGCAGCCAGGACAGCGCGTCTGGAAACACCATATATTTT.

The V call is TRBV19, the J call TRBJ2-1; TRBD2 might be the D (6 bases). V was cut by 7 bases and J by 0 bases, with 10 bases left in between. The germline V gene encodes CDR1 LNHDA and CDR2 SQIVND (reference sequence). CDR3 size: 14 residues. CDR3 sequence (DNA): TGTGCCAGTAACGAGCGGGCCTCCTACAATGAGCAGTTCTTC. Amino acid sequence: CASNERASYNEQFF.

The rearrangement uses TRBV27 and TRBJ2-1, with D possibly being TRBD2 (5 bases). V lost 2 bases, J lost 0 bases, and 11 bases lay in between. Germline V gene lookup returns CDR1 MNHEY and CDR2 SMNVEV (reference sequence). The length of the CDR3 is 16 residues. In nucleotides, the CDR3 is TGTGCCAGCAGTTTAACCCCAGCGGTCTCCTACAATGAGCAGTTCTTC. The encoded protein is CASSLTPAVSYNEQFF.

This chain connects TRBV5-6 to TRBJ2-3; 7 nucleotides match TRBD2. The trim removed 0 bases at V and 3 bases at J, leaving 1 base unmatched. CDR3 length: 14 amino acids. Germline V gene lookup returns CDR1 SGHDT and CDR2 YYEEEE. CDR3 residues: CASSLAGGTDTQYF. In DNA form, the CDR3 reads TGTGCCAGCAGCTTGGCCGGGGGGACAGATACGCAGTATTTT.

The rearrangement uses TRBV2 and TRBJ2-5; 10 bases line up with TRBD2. After removal of 4 bases from V and 4 bases from J, the junction contained 6 bases not matched to a gene. Germline V gives CDR1 SNHLY, CDR2 FYNNEI. This CDR3 has 15 amino acids. In DNA, the CDR3 is TGTGCCAGCAGTGGATGGGGACTAGCGACAGAGACCCAGTACTTC. This translates into CASSGWGLATETQYF.

This clone showed up just a few times. This chain connects TRBV28 to TRBJ1-3, with D unclear. CDR3 length: 15 amino acids. With 5 bases removed from V and 0 bases from J, the gap between germline ends came to 11 bases. The V gene's germline CDR1 is MDHEN and CDR2 SYDVKM. This chain's CDR3 is CASSGPGSSGNTIYF. DNA for the CDR3: TGTGCCAGCAGTGGACCCGGGAGCTCTGGAAACACCATATATTTT.

The chain recombines TRBV11-2 with TRBJ1-4; 7 bases fit TRBD1. Looked up from germline, CDR1 is SGHAT and CDR2 is FQNNGV. The CDR3 spans 16 residues. After removal of 4 bases from V and 4 bases from J, the junction contained 9 bases not matched to a gene. The chain's CDR3 is CASSSPGGQFNEKLFF. CDR3 DNA: TGTGCCAGCAGCTCACCTGGGGGACAGTTTAATGAAAAACTGTTTTTT.